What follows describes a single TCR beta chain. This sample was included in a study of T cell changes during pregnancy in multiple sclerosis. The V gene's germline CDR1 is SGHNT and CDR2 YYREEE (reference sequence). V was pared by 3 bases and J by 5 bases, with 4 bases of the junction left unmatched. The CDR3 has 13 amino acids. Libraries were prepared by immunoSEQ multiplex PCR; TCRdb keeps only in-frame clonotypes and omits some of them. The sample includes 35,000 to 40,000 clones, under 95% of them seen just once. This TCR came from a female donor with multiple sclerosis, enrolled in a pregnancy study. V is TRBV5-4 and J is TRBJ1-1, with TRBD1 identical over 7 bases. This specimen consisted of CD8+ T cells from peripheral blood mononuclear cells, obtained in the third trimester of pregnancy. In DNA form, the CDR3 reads TGTGCCAGCAGCTCCCCGGACAGGACTGAAGCTTTCTTT. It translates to CASSSPDRTEAFF.